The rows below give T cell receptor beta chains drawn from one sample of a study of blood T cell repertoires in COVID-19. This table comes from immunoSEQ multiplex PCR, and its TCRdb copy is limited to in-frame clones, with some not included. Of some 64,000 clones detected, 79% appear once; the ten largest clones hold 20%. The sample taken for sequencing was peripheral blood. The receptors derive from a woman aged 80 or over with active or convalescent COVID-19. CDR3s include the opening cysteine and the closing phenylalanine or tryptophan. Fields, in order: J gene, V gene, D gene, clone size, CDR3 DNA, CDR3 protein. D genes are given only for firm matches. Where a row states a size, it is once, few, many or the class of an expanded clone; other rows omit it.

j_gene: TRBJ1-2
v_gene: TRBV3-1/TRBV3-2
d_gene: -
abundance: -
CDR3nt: TGTGCCAGCAGCCAAGATCCGCCCTATTCGGGGATCGGTGGCTACACCTTC
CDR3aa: CASSQDPPYSGIGGYTF

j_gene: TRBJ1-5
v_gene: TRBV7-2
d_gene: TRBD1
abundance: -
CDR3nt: TGTGCCAGCAGCTTGGACAGGAATCAGCCCCAGCATTTT
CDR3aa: CASSLDRNQPQHF

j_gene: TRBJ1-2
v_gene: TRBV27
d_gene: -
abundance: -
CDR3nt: TGTGCCAGCAGTCTGACAGGAGAGACCTATGGCTACACCTTC
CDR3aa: CASSLTGETYGYTF

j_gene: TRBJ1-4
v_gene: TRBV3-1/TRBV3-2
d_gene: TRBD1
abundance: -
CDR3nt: TGTGCCAGCAGCCAAGGACAGGGATTGGTTGAAAAACTGTTTTTT
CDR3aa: CASSQGQGLVEKLFF

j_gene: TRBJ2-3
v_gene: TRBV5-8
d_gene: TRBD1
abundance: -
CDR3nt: TGTGCCAGCAGACCTCGGACAGGCTCAGATACGCAGTATTTT
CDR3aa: CASRPRTGSDTQYF

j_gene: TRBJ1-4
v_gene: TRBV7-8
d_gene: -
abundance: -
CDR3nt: TGTGCCAGCAGCTTAGGGGGCGGCCTGGGTGAAAAACTGTTTTTT
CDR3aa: CASSLGGGLGEKLFF

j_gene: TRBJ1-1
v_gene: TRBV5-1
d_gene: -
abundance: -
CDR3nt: TGCGCCAGCAGCTTTGGAGGGCCTAACACTGAAGCTTTCTTT
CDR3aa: CASSFGGPNTEAFF

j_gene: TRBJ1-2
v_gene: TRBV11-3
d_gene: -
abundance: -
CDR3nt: TGTGCCAGCAGCTTAGGGCAGGGGCCGAACTATGGCTACACCTTC
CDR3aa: CASSLGQGPNYGYTF

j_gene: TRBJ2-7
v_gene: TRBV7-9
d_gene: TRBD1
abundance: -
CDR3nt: TGTGCCAGCAGCCCCCTTACAGGGGATCCTTACGAGCAGTACTTC
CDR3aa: CASSPLTGDPYEQYF

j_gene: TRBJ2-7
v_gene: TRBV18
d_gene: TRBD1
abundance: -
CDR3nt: TGTGCCAGCTCACCGATGGGACAGAGCTCCTACGAGCAGTACTTC
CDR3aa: CASSPMGQSSYEQYF

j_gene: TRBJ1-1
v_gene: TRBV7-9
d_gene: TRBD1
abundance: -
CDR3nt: TGTGCCAGCAGCTTCGACAGGGTATACACTGAAGCTTTCTTT
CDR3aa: CASSFDRVYTEAFF

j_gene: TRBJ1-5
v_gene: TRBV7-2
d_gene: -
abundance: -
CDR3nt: TGTGCCAGCAGCTTAAGGGCGGGTAGTGGCAATCAGCCCCAGCATTTT
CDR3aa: CASSLRAGSGNQPQHF

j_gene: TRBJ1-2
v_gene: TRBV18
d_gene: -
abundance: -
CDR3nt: TGTGCCAGCTCACCAGGTGGCCCCGTTTATGGCTACACCTTC
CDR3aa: CASSPGGPVYGYTF

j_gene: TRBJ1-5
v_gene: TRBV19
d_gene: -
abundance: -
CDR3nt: TGTGCCAGTGTAGGGGGACACAATAGCAATCAGCCCCAGCATTTT
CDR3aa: CASVGGHNSNQPQHF

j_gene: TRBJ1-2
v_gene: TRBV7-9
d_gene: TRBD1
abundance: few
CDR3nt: TGTGCCAGCACCACAGGGGCAGACAACTATGGCTACACCTTC
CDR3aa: CASTTGADNYGYTF

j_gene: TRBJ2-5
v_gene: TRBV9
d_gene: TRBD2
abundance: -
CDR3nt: TGTGCCAGCAGCGTAGCGGCTAGCGGGGAAGAGACCCAGTACTTC
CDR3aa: CASSVAASGEETQYF

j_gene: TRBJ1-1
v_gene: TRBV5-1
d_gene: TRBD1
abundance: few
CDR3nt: TGCGCCAGCAGCTTCTTTCCTGGGACAGGGGGCACTGAAGCTTTCTTT
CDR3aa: CASSFFPGTGGTEAFF

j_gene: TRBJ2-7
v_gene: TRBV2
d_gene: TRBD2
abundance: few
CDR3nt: TGTGCCAGCAGTGGCCGGTGGACTAGCGGGGGCCTCTCCTACGAGCAGTACTTC
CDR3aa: CASSGRWTSGGLSYEQYF

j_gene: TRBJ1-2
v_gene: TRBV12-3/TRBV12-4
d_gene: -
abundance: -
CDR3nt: TGTGCCACCACCGATCGGGGGAGGGATGGCTACACCTTC
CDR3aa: CATTDRGRDGYTF

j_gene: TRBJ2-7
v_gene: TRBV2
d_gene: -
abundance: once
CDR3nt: TGTGCCAGCATCGGCGGAACTTCCTACGAGCAGTACTTC
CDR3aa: CASIGGTSYEQYF

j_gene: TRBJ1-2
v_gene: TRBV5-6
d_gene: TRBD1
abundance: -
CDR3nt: TGTGCCAGCAGCTTCAGGGGGCGGACCTATGGCTACACCTTC
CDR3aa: CASSFRGRTYGYTF

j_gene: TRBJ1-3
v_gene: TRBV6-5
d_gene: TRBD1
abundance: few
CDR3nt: TGTGCCAGCAGGCTTGGACAGGGGAAGGGAAACACCATATATTTT
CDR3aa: CASRLGQGKGNTIYF

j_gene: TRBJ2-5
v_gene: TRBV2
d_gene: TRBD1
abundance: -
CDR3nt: TGTGCCAGCAGCCGGGACAGGGGGCGTGAGACCCAGTACTTC
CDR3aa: CASSRDRGRETQYF

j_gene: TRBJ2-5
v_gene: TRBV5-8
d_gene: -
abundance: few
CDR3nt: TGTGCCAGCACCCCCGGCGGGGGCGCTGGGGAAGAGACCCAGTACTTC
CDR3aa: CASTPGGGAGEETQYF

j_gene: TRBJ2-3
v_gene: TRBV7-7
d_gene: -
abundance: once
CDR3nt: TGTGCCAGCAGCTTAATGCCTCTAGATTTGGATACGCAGTATTTT
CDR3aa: CASSLMPLDLDTQYF

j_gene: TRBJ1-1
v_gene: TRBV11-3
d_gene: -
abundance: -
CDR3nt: TGTGCCAGCAGCCCTCACAGGTTTGAAGCTTTCTTT
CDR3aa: CASSPHRFEAFF

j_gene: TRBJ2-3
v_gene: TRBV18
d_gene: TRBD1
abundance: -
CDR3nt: TGTGCCAGCTCACCCGGGACAGGGGGCACAGATACGCAGTATTTT
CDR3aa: CASSPGTGGTDTQYF

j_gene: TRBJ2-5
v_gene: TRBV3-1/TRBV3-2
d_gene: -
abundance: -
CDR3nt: TGTGCCAGCAGCCAAGATCAAGGGACACAGTACCAAGAGACCCAGTACTTC
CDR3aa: CASSQDQGTQYQETQYF

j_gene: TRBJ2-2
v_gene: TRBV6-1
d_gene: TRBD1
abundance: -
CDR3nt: TGTGCCAGCAGTGTAACCGGGACAGGGGGTTGGACCGGGGAGCTGTTTTTT
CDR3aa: CASSVTGTGGWTGELFF

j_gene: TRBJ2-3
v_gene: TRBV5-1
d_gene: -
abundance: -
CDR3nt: TGCGCCAGCAGCGTATTTCTCACAGATACGCAGTATTTT
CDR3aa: CASSVFLTDTQYF

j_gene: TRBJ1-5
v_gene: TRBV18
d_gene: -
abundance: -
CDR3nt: TGTGCCAGCTCACCATCAGGGTACAGCAATCAGCCCCAGCATTTT
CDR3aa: CASSPSGYSNQPQHF

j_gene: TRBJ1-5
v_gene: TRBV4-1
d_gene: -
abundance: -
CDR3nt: TGCGCCAGCAGCCACAATCAGGGATCCAACCATCAGCCCCAGCATTTT
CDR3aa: CASSHNQGSNHQPQHF

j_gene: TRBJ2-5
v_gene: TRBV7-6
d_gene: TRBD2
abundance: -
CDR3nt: TGTGCCAGCAGCTCCGAAGGACTAGCGGGGAAAGAGACCCAGTACTTC
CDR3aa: CASSSEGLAGKETQYF

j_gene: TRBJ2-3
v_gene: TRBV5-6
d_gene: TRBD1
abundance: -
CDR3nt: TGTGCCAGCAGCGAGACAGGGATTGGTTACACAGATACGCAGTATTTT
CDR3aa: CASSETGIGYTDTQYF

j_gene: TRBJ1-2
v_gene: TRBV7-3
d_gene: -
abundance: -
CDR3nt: TGTGCCAGCAGCTCCCGGGACGGGGGTCGCTATGGCTACACCTTC
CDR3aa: CASSSRDGGRYGYTF

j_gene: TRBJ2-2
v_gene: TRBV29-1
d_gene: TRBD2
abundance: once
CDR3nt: TGCAGCGTTGAGCTAGCGGGGACACGGGAGCTGTTTTTT
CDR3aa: CSVELAGTRELFF

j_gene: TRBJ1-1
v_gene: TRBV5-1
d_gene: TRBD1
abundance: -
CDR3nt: TGCGCCAGCAGCTTCTTTCAGGGGGGAACTGAAGCTTTCTTT
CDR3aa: CASSFFQGGTEAFF

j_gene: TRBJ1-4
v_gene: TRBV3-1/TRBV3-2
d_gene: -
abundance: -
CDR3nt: TGTGCCAGCAGCCAAGATCTCAGGGTGGATGAAAAACTGTTTTTT
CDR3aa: CASSQDLRVDEKLFF

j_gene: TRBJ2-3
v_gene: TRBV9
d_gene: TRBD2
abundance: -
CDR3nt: TGTGCCAGCAGCCCAGACGATAGCGGGGGAGGGGATACGCAGTATTTT
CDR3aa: CASSPDDSGGGDTQYF

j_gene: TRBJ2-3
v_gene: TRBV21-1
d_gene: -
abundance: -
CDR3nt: TGTGCCAGCAGCAGACCGGGACTAGCGGGGGCTTGGAGCACAGATACGCAGTATTTT
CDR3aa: CASSRPGLAGAWSTDTQYF

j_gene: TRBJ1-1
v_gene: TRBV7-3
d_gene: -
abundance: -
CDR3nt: TGTGCCAGCAGCTTAAATCGGGGTACTGAAGCTTTCTTT
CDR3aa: CASSLNRGTEAFF

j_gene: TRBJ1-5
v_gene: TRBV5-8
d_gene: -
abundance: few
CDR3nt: TGTGCCAGCAGACAGACGAATCAGCCCCAGCATTTT
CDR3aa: CASRQTNQPQHF

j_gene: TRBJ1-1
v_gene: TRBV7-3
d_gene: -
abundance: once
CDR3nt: TGTGCCAGTTCGGGGGTGAACACTGAAGCTTTCTTT
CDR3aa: CASSGVNTEAFF

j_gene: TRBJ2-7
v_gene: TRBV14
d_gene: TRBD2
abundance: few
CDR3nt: TGTGCCAGCAGCCGACTAGCGGGGGCCGGTCTTTACGAGCAGTACTTC
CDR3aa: CASSRLAGAGLYEQYF

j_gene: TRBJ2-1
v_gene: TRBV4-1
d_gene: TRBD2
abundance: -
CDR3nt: TGCGCCAGCAGCCAAGAGTCGTTGCGGAGCGGGGGGAAAAACTACAATGAGCAGTTCTTC
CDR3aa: CASSQESLRSGGKNYNEQFF

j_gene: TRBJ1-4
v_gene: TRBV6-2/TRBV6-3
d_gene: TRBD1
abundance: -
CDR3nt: TGTGCCAGCAGTTACCCAGGGAGGGGACAGGGGAATGAAAAACTGTTTTTT
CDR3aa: CASSYPGRGQGNEKLFF